The entry below gives a single T cell receptor (beta chain) sequence along with its context. This clonotype occurred many times. What this receptor recognizes is not known. No qualities accompany the bases; no much larger clone lies one base away. Taken with the paper, the label for treatment or condition translates to: in vitro stimulation with specific CMV peptide epitopes to enrich CMV-specific T cells. This specimen belongs to a study of T cell repertoires in cytomegalovirus infection (dated by TCRdb to the late 2010s). Concerning the study at large: Recently identified HLA-C-restricted CMV epitopes, whose presentation resists viral immunomodulation, were targeted by peptide stimulations together with well-studied HLA-B-restricted epitopes. Donor HLA type was relevant to the analysis, because carriage of CMV infection together with the matching HLA type was indicated by public TCR beta signatures.

The instrument was an Illumina HiSeq 1500. TCRdb reprocessing: public reads trimmed at Q25 with fastp, clones called with MiXCR, in-frame beta chains kept. One record per CDR3 amino acid sequence lists the most common genes and DNA. In this sample the table shows about half a million distinct CDR3 sequences, 25% to 35% of which occur a single time. Jointly, the top ten make up under 20% of the sample. What the research found in general, with its limitations: In both this cohort and an independent roughly 330-donor cohort, the cumulative frequency of public TCR beta family members distinguished carriers of CMV infection plus the relevant HLA type. The ex vivo response was dominated by HLA-C-restricted CMV-specific TCR beta clonotypes, and the single most frequent clonotype in two of eight donors was supplied by these HLA-C-restricted clonotypes.

The sequence came from a human donor in good health (CMV status not recorded). Some clones in this sample may be carry-over from other donors' samples. This material consisted of cultured PBMCs, taken from culture after CMV antigen stimulation.

The CDR3 protein sequence reads: CASSILAGGPGSYNEQFF. The nucleotides read TGTGCCAGCAGCATCTTAGCGGGAGGGCCGGGCTCCTACAATGAGCAGTTCTTC. The chain couples TRBV7-2 to TRBJ2-1; 11 of the junction bases match TRBD2. Counted from cysteine to phenylalanine, this CDR3 has 18 amino acids. Left in the record is the CDR3 DNA by itself, 54 bases read in frame from the first base. Ends trimmed: V by 5 bases, J by 0 bases; bases unmatched to a gene: 9. The germline V gene provides CDR1 SGHTA and CDR2 FQGNSA.